This T cell receptor beta chain emerged from a study of blood T cell repertoires in COVID-19. At the level of the study: COVID-19 samples, acute and convalescent, were from the United States, Italy and Spain. T cells, B-cell-depleted T cells, or PBMCs supplied cDNA or gDNA.

Germline CDR1 is MNHEY and CDR2 is SVGAGI. Trimming at V came to 6 bases and at J to 3 bases, leaving 5 bases not matched to a gene. The CDR3 extends over 14 amino acids. Per the authors' pipeline: Estimates of nucleated cell counts were drawn from the amplification of reference gene primers. TCRdb keeps only in-frame clones here, not all; method: immunoSEQ multiplex PCR. The DNA gave D and trimming, while V, J and clone size come from that table. The sample lists 70,000 to 75,000 clones; more than 75% were seen once. Sequencing input: peripheral blood. The sequence came from a human donor in a cohort sampled during active COVID-19. The chain couples TRBV6-5 to TRBJ2-3; 8 bases map to TRBD2. The CDR3, as DNA: TGTGCCAGCAGACCAGGACTAGCAACAGATACGCAGTATTTT. It codes for CASRPGLATDTQYF.